These T cell receptor beta chains were read from a single sample in a study of shared T cell receptors in the human thymus. Here immunoSEQ multiplex PCR was the method, and the copy in TCRdb shows in-frame clones only, minus some. The repertoire has some 720,000 clones, 85% to 90% of them found once; the top ten carry approximately 0.011%. These records were also assigned to another study, of human thymus T cells.

Sequencing was carried out using thymocytes. The source is a boy under three years old with a congenital heart defect. Both conserved end residues are part of each CDR3. D genes are given only for firm matches. Clone size is stated in some rows and not others, as once, few, many or a class when expanded.

TRBV6-5	-	-	TRBJ2-4	TGTGCCAGCGCTCGGGGGGCCTTGGCCAAAAACATTCAGTACTTC	CASARGALAKNIQYF
TRBV28	-	-	TRBJ1-3	TGTGCCAGCATCTCCGCAGGGGTAGGGGAGTGTGGAAACACCATATATTTT	CASISAGVGECGNTIYF
TRBV10-1	TRBD2	-	TRBJ2-1	TGCGCCAGCAGCCCCGTTCGAGCGGGAGGGGAGCTGGAGCAGTTCTTC	CASSPVRAGGELEQFF
TRBV18	TRBD1	-	TRBJ1-2	TGTGCCAGCTCACCATGCCACCCTACAGGGGCCTCCTATGGCTACACCTTC	CASSPCHPTGASYGYTF
TRBV6-5	TRBD2	-	TRBJ2-3	TGTGCCAGCAGTTACGTAGCGGGGAGCACAGATACGCAGTATTTT	CASSYVAGSTDTQYF
TRBV5-4	TRBD1	-	TRBJ2-1	TGTGCCAGCAGTTCTGACAGGGGGCGTTACAATGAGCAGTTCTTC	CASSSDRGRYNEQFF
TRBV4-3	TRBD1	-	TRBJ2-2	TGCGCCAGCAGCCACGTCCGGGACAGGGTGTGTGAGACCGGGGAGCTGTTTTTT	CASSHVRDRVCETGELFF
TRBV28	-	-	TRBJ2-5	TGTGCCAGCCTGAGACAGGGAGGAGAGACCCAGTACTTC	CASLRQGGETQYF
TRBV27	-	-	TRBJ1-1	TGTGCCAGCAGTTCCATGAACACTGAAGCTTTCTTT	CASSSMNTEAFF
TRBV21-1	-	-	TRBJ2-6	TGTGCCAGCAGCATTCCAGTACAACGGGGCTCTGGGGCCAACGTCCTGACTTTC	CASSIPVQRGSGANVLTF
TRBV10-3	-	-	TRBJ2-7	TGTGCCATCAGTGAGTCGAAGGGGCCCCATGACGAGCAGTACTTC	CAISESKGPHDEQYF
TRBV11-2	TRBD1	-	TRBJ1-3	TGTGCCAGCAGCCCTGCCGGGACAGGAAACGCATTTCCAGGAAACACCATATATTTT	CASSPAGTGNAFPGNTIYF
TRBV4-3	TRBD2	-	TRBJ2-3	TGCGCCAGCAGCCAAGAAAGGGCGGGAGCCCGCACAGATACGCAGTATTTT	CASSQERAGARTDTQYF
TRBV7-2	-	-	TRBJ1-2	TGTGCCAGCAGCTTAGCGAACGAGGGCTACACCTTC	CASSLANEGYTF
TRBV4-2	-	-	TRBJ2-2	TGTGCCAGCAGCCAGCGGGGTGGCAGCACCGGGGAGCTGTTTTTT	CASSQRGGSTGELFF
TRBV21-1	-	-	TRBJ2-4	TGTGCCAGCAGCAACCGGAGGGGAATGAGAAACATTCAGTACTTC	CASSNRRGMRNIQYF
TRBV12-5	-	-	TRBJ2-7	TGTGCTAGTGGTGGGGGGTCCTGGGGCCACGAGCAGTACTTC	CASGGGSWGHEQYF
TRBV29-1	TRBD2	-	TRBJ2-1	TGCAGCGTTGTGCGGGGCGGGAGGGCATCGAATGAGCAGTTCTTC	CSVVRGGRASNEQFF
TRBV10-3	TRBD2	-	TRBJ2-3	TGTGCCATCAGTGAGTCGCCTAGCGGGAGCACAGATACGCAGTATTTT	CAISESPSGSTDTQYF
TRBV11-2	-	once	TRBJ2-7	TGTGCCAGCAGCCCCCCAATCGAGGGCCGCGGGTACTACGAGCAGTACTTC	CASSPPIEGRGYYEQYF
TRBV2	-	-	TRBJ2-7	TGTGCCAGCAGTGAAACCGGGTCCCGTTCTTTCTACGAGCAGTACTTC	CASSETGSRSFYEQYF
TRBV6-5	TRBD1	-	TRBJ2-1	TGTGCCAGCAGCACCGACAGGGGGCTGGGCAATGAGCAGTTCTTC	CASSTDRGLGNEQFF
TRBV29-1	TRBD2	-	TRBJ2-3	TGCAGCGTGGCTTGGGCTAGCGGGGGCACAGATACGCAGTATTTT	CSVAWASGGTDTQYF
TRBV25-1	TRBD2	-	TRBJ2-1	TGTGCCAGCAGTGATCTACTCAAATCGGGAGGAGAGCAGTTCTTC	CASSDLLKSGGEQFF
TRBV4-2	TRBD1	-	TRBJ2-7	TGTGCCAGCAGCCCCACAGGGGTGCCCTACGAGCAGTACTTC	CASSPTGVPYEQYF
TRBV5-8	TRBD2	-	TRBJ2-1	TGTGCCAGCAGCTTGGCCTCCGATAGCGGGGCCGGGTTCAATGAGCAGTTCTTC	CASSLASDSGAGFNEQFF
TRBV14	-	-	TRBJ2-7	TGTGCCAGCAGCCAAGACGGGTTCGACGAGCAGTACTTC	CASSQDGFDEQYF
TRBV4-1	-	-	TRBJ1-5	TGCGCCAGCAGCGCAAGTCAACTTTCTTCTCAGCCCCAGCATTTT	CASSASQLSSQPQHF
TRBV7-2	-	-	TRBJ2-3	TGTGCCAGCAGCTTAGAGGGAGCTGCTTATAGCACAGATACGCAGTATTTT	CASSLEGAAYSTDTQYF
TRBV6-5	-	-	TRBJ2-5	TGTGCCAGCAGCCTATTTCACAGAGAGACCCAGTACTTC	CASSLFHRETQYF
TRBV19	-	-	TRBJ2-5	TGTGCCAGTAGCCCCATCCGAGACAGGGGGTGCCAGGCCAGCGGGAGGGCCCGAAAGACCCAGTACTTC	CASSPIRDRGCQASGRARKTQYF
TRBV4-1	TRBD2	-	TRBJ2-2	TGCGCCAGCAGCCGCTATAAGACTAGCGGTACAACCGGGGAGCTGTTTTTT	CASSRYKTSGTTGELFF
TRBV27	-	-	TRBJ2-6	TGTGCCAGCAGCGCAAACAGGACCTCTGGGGCCAACGTCCTGACTTTC	CASSANRTSGANVLTF
TRBV4-3	-	-	TRBJ1-1	TGCGCCAGCAGCCAAGATCGGGGGGTTGATGAAGCTTTCTTT	CASSQDRGVDEAFF
TRBV6-1	TRBD1	-	TRBJ2-7	TGTGCCAGCAGTGAAGCGCTCGGGACAGGGCTTGCCTCCTACGAGCAGTACTTC	CASSEALGTGLASYEQYF
TRBV19	-	-	TRBJ2-7	TGTGCCACCCAAGAACCCCCCAACCCCGGCGGCCACGAGCAGTACTTC	CATQEPPNPGGHEQYF
TRBV7-2	TRBD2	-	TRBJ2-1	TGTGCCAGCAGCCAACGTCGGGGGTCCCCCCTAGCGGGAGAAAATGAGCAGTTCTTC	CASSQRRGSPLAGENEQFF
TRBV28	-	-	TRBJ1-3	TGTGCCAGCAGCCAGGGGTTCCTCTCTGGAAACACCATATATTTT	CASSQGFLSGNTIYF
TRBV5-1	-	-	TRBJ2-5	TGCGCCAGCAGCTTGCAGCGAACTCAAGAGACCCAGTACTTC	CASSLQRTQETQYF
TRBV18	-	once	TRBJ2-7	TGTGCCAGCTCACCGAGACAGGACCGCTACGAGCAGTACTTC	CASSPRQDRYEQYF
TRBV28	-	-	TRBJ2-7	TGTGCCAGCAGTCCCCGGCAGGGGTCCTACGAGCAGTACTTC	CASSPRQGSYEQYF
TRBV28	-	-	TRBJ2-7	TGTGCCAGCAGTTCACCTCCCGGGACAAGGAGCTCCTACGAGCAGTACTTC	CASSSPPGTRSSYEQYF
TRBV15	TRBD2	-	TRBJ2-7	TGTGCCACCAGCAGTCTGACTAGCCAGTACGAGCAGTACTTC	CATSSLTSQYEQYF